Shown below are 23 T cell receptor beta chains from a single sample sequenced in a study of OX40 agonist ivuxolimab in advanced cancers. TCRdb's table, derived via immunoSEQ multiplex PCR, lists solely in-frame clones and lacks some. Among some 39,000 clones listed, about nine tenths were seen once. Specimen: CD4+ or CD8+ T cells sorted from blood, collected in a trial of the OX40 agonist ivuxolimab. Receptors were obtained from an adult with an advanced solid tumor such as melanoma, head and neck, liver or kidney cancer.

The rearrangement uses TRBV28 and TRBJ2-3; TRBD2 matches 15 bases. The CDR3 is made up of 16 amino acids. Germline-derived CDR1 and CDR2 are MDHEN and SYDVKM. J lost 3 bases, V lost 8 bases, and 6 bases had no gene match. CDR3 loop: CASRTGLAGGTDTQYF. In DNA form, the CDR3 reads TGTGCCAGCCGGACGGGACTAGCGGGGGGAACAGATACGCAGTATTTT.

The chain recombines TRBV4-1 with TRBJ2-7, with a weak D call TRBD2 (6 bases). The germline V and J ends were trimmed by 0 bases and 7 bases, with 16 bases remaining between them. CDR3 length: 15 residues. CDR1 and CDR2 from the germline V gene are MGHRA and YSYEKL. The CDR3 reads CASSQDWVGRGEQYF. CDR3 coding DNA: TGCGCCAGCAGCCAAGATTGGGTCGGCCGGGGGGAGCAGTACTTC.

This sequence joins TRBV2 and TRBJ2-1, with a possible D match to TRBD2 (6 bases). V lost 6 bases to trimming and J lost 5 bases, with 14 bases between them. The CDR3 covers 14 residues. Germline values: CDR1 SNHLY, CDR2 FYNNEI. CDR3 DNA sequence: TGTGCCAGCAGCCGAAGCGGGCCAAACAATGAGCAGTTCTTC. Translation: CASSRSGPNNEQFF.

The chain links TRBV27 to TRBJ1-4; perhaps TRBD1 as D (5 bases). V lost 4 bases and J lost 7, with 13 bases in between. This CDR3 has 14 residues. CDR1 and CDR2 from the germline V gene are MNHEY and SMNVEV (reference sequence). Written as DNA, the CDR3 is TGTGCCAGCAGTTGGGGCAGGCACGGTGAAAAACTGTTTTTT. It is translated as CASSWGRHGEKLFF.

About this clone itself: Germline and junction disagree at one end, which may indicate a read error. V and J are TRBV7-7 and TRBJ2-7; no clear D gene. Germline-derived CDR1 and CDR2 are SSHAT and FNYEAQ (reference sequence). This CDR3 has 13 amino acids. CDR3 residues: CASSLDPSGRQYF. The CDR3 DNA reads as TGTGCTAGCAGCTTAGACCCTAGTGGTAGGCAGTACTTC.

For the CDR3, the DNA is TGTGCCAGCACTAGCGGGCGGATTGAGCAGTTCTTC. This codes for CASTSGRIEQFF. The chain joins TRBV7-9 to TRBJ2-1; 8 nucleotides line up with TRBD2. The J segment lost 9 bases and the V segment lost 7 bases, leaving 5 bases of the junction unmatched. CDR3 length equals 12 residues. Germline CDR1 and CDR2: SEHNR and FQNEAQ (reference sequence).

CDR3 amino acids: CASSHLLIQETQYF. The CDR3 DNA reads TGCGCCAGCAGCCACCTACTCATTCAAGAGACCCAGTACTTC. The rearrangement uses TRBV4-1 and TRBJ2-5; no reliable D call. V was pared by 3 bases and J by 2 bases, with 10 bases between. Germline CDR1 and CDR2: MGHRA and YSYEKL. There are 14 residues in the CDR3.

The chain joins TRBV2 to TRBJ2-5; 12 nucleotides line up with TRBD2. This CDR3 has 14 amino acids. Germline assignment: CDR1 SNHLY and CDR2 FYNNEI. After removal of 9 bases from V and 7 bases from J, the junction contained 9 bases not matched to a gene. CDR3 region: CASSLGLAGGTQYF. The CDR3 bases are TGTGCCAGTTCCTTGGGACTAGCGGGTGGGACCCAGTACTTC. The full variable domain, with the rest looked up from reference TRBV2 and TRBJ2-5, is EPEVTQTPSHQVTQMGQEVILRCVPISNHLYFYWYRQILGQKVEFLVSFYNNEISEKSEIFDDQFSVERPDGSNFTLKIRSTKLEDSAMYFCASSLGLAGGTQYFGPGTRLLVL.

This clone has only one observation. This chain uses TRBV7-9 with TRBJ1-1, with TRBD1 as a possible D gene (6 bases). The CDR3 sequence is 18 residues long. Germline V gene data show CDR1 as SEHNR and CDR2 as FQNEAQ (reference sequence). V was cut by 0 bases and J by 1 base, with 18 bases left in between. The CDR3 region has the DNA TGTGCCAGCAGCTTAGCAGCTCGTGCGACAGGTGAGAACACTGAAGCTTTCTTT. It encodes CASSLAARATGENTEAFF.

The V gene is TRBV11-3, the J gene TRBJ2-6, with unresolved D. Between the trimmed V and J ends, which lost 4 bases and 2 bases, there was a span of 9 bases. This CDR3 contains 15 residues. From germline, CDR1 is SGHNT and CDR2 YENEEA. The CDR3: CASSSGKTGANVLTF. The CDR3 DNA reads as TGTGCCAGCAGCTCCGGTAAGACTGGGGCCAACGTCCTGACTTTC.

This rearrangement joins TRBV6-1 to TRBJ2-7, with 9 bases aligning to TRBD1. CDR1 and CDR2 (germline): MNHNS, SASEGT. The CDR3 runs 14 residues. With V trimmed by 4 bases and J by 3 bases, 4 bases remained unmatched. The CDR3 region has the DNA TGTGCCAGCAGTGTCGGACAGGGGAACTACGAGCAGTACTTC. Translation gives CASSVGQGNYEQYF.

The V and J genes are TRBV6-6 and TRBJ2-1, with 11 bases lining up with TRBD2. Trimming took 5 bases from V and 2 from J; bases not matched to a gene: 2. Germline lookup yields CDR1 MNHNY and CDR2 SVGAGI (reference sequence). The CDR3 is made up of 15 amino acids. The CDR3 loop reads CASSGGLAAYNEQFF. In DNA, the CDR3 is TGTGCCAGCAGTGGGGGACTAGCGGCCTACAATGAGCAGTTCTTC.

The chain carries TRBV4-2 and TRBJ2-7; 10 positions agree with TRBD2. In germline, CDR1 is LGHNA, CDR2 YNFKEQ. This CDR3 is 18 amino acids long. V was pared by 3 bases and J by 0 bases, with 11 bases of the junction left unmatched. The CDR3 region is CASSHEPIAGGSSYEQYF. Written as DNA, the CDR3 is TGTGCCAGCAGCCACGAACCCATAGCGGGGGGTAGCTCCTACGAGCAGTACTTC.

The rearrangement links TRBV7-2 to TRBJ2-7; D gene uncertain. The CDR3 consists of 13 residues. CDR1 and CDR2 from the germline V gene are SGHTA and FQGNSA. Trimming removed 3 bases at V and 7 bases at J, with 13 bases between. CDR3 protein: CASSFYSELEQYF. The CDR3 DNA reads TGTGCCAGCAGCTTCTACAGCGAGTTGGAGCAGTACTTC.

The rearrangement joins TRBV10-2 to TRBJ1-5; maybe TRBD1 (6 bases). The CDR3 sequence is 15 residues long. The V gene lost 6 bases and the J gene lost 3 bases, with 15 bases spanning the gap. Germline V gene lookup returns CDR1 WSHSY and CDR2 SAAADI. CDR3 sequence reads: CASSLRQANNQPQHF. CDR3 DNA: TGCGCCAGCAGCCTAAGACAGGCTAACAATCAGCCCCAGCATTTT.

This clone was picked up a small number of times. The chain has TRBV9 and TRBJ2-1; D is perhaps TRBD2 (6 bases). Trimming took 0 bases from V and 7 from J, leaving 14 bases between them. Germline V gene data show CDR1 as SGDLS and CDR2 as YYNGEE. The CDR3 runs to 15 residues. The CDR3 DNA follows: TGTGCCAGCAGCGTAGAGGAGGGCCTAGGGAATGAGCAGTTCTTC. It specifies CASSVEEGLGNEQFF.

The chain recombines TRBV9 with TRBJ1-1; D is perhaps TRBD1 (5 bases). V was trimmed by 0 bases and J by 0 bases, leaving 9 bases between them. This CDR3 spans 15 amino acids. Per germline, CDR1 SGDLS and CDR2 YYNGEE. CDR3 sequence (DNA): TGTGCCAGCAGCGTAGTTCGGGGGATGAACACTGAAGCTTTCTTT. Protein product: CASSVVRGMNTEAFF.

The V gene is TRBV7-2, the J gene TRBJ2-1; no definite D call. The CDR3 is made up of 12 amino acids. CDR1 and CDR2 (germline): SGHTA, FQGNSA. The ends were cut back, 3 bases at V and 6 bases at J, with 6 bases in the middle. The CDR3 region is CASSFFINEQFF. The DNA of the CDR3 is TGTGCCAGCAGCTTTTTCATCAATGAGCAGTTCTTC. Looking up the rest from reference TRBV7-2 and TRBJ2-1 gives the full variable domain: GAGVSQSPSNKVTEKGKDVELRCDPISGHTALYWYRQSLGQGLEFLIYFQGNSAPDKSGLPSDRFSAERTGGSVSTLTIQRTQQEDSAVYLCASSFFINEQFFGPGTRLTVL.

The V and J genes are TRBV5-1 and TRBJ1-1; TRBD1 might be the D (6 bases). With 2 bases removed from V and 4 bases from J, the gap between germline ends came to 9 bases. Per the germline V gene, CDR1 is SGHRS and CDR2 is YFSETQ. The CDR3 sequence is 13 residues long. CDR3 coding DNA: TGCGCCAGCAGCTTCCAGGGGTCCACTGAAGCTTTCTTT. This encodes CASSFQGSTEAFF. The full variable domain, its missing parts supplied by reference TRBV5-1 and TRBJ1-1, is KAGVTQTPRYLIKTRGQQVTLSCSPISGHRSVSWYQQTPGQGLQFLFEYFSETQRNKGNFPGRFSGRQFSNSRSEMNVSTLELGDSALYLCASSFQGSTEAFFGQGTRLTVV.

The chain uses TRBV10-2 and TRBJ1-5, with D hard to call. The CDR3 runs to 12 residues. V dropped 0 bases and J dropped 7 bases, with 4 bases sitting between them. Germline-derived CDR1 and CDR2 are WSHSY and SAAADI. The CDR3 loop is CASSESWQPQHF. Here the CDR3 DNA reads TGCGCCAGCAGTGAGTCATGGCAGCCCCAGCATTTT.

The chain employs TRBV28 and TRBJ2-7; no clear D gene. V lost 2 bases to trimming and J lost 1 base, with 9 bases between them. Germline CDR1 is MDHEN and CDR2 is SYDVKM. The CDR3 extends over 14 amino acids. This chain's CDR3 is CASSLEQGSYEQYF. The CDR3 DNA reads TGTGCCAGCAGTTTAGAACAAGGGTCCTACGAGCAGTACTTC.

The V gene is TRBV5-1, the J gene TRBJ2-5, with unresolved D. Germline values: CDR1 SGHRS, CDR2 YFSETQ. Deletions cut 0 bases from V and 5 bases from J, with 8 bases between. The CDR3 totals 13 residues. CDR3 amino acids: CASSLEGRETQYF. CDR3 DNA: TGCGCCAGCAGCTTGGAGGGCAGGGAGACCCAGTACTTC.

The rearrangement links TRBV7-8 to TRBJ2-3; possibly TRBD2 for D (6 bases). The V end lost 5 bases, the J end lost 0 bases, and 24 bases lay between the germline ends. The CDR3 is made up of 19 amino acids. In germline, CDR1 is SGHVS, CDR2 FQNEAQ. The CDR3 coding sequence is TGTGCCAGCAGCGCGTTGGGGGGAAGCCCCCCAACTAGCACAGATACGCAGTATTTT. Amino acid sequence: CASSALGGSPPTSTDTQYF.